This TCR beta chain was sequenced during a study of T cells in tuberculosis. Study-wide points: GMM-specific TCRs were nearer to active tuberculosis alpha repertoires, suggesting expansion.

On this clone itself: Its antigen remains unidentified.

TCRdb keeps only in-frame clones here, not all; method: immunoSEQ multiplex PCR. The sample lists about 40,000 clones; 85% to 95% were seen once. In germline, CDR1 is SEHNR, CDR2 FQNEAQ (reference sequence). Deletions cut 3 bases from V and 12 bases from J, with 12 bases between. The CDR3 totals 12 residues. Material for sequencing was PBMCs. The sequence came from a donor between 5 and 29 years old with latent tuberculosis or without tuberculosis infection. Some clones in this sample may be carry-over from other donors' samples. The chain has TRBV7-9 and TRBJ1-3; unclear D gene. In nucleotides, the CDR3 is TGTGCCAGCAGCTTCGGTGGAGGGCACATATATTTT. It is translated as CASSFGGGHIYF.